A single sample is the source of the 24 T cell receptor beta chains below, sequenced in a study of blood T cells in healthy people across ages. A sample-barcoded 5' primer and a J-beta primer mix were used in a second PCR of roughly 6 to 11 cycles. TCRdb called the 5' RACE reads again in MiXCR, with one record for every CDR3 protein. The sample shows 780,000 or so distinct CDR3 sequences, roughly 50% of them seen only once. The sample was blood. The receptors were sampled from an older man in good health.

The chain links TRBV4-2 to TRBJ1-6; D might be TRBD1 (5 bases). The CDR3 covers 15 residues. The V end was cut by 4 bases, the J end by 3 bases, with 10 bases between. Per germline, CDR1 LGHNA and CDR2 YNFKEQ. The CDR3 region is CASSPSGIYNSPLHF. DNA of the CDR3: TGTGCCAGCAGCCCCTCAGGGATCTATAATTCACCCCTCCACTTT.

The chain combines TRBV5-1 with TRBJ2-6, with D uncertain. The V end was cut by 5 bases, the J end by 0 bases, with 12 bases between. The CDR3 has 16 amino acids. Germline-derived CDR1 and CDR2 are SGHRS and YFSETQ. DNA of the CDR3: TGCGCCAGCAGAGGTCTGATGAGCTCTGGGGCCAACGTCCTGACTTTC. Protein sequence: CASRGLMSSGANVLTF.

The CDR3 DNA reads as TGCAGTGCTAGAGCGGGGCAGGGTGAAAAACTGTTTTTT. It codes for CSARAGQGEKLFF. The chain joins TRBV20-1 to TRBJ1-4, with a possible D match to TRBD1 (5 bases). Germline CDR1 is DFQATT and CDR2 is SNEGSKA (reference sequence). The CDR3 runs to 13 residues. The V and J ends lost 1 base and 7 bases respectively, with 10 bases between them.

The J gene is TRBJ2-7, the V gene TRBV10-3; possibly TRBD2 for D (7 bases). Germline V gene lookup returns CDR1 ENHRY and CDR2 SYGVKD. This CDR3 region has 16 residues. Trimming pared 0 bases from V and 4 bases from J, leaving 16 bases between. CDR3 DNA: TGTGCCATCAGTGAGTCCCCTAGGGGGGAGGGGTACGAGCAGTACTTC. Translated: CAISESPRGEGYEQYF.

Here the CDR3 reads CASSVADGGTQPQHF. CDR3 DNA: TGTGCCAGCAGCGTAGCGGACGGCGGAACTCAGCCCCAGCATTTT. This chain uses TRBV9 with TRBJ1-5, with D hard to call. The CDR3 contains 15 residues. V lost 0 bases and J 6 bases, leaving 13 bases between the germline ends. The V gene's germline CDR1 is SGDLS and CDR2 YYNGEE.

The chain couples TRBV7-8 to TRBJ2-1, with D perhaps TRBD2 (6 bases). The CDR3 loop spans 15 amino acids. V lost 0 bases, J lost 3 bases, and 9 bases lay in between. Germline CDR1 is SGHVS and CDR2 is FQNEAQ. The CDR3 region is CASSLAEGIYNEQFF. The CDR3 nucleotides read TGTGCCAGCAGCTTAGCGGAGGGAATCTACAATGAGCAGTTCTTC.

J is TRBJ2-6 and V is TRBV6-5, with D possibly matching TRBD2 (6 bases). Trimming shortened V by 6 bases and J by 0 bases, and 12 bases separated the two germline ends. The length of the CDR3 is 16 residues. Germline values: CDR1 MNHEY, CDR2 SVGAGI. The CDR3 is CASRASGSSGANVLTF. CDR3 sequence (DNA): TGTGCCAGCAGGGCTTCCGGGAGCTCTGGGGCCAACGTCCTGACTTTC.

The genes are TRBV9 and TRBJ2-1, with unresolved D. V lost 0 bases and J lost 6, with 4 bases in between. There are 12 residues in the CDR3. Germline V lookup: CDR1 SGDLS, CDR2 YYNGEE. The CDR3 nucleotides are TGTGCCAGCAGCGTAGCTACCAATGAGCAGTTCTTC. Protein: CASSVATNEQFF.

V gene TRBV2 combines with J gene TRBJ2-5; 7 bases map to TRBD1. The CDR3 spans 14 residues. Looked up from germline, CDR1 is SNHLY and CDR2 is FYNNEI. Trimming at V came to 9 bases and at J to 8 bases, leaving 15 bases not matched to a gene. This CDR3 is CARGRDSNPQTQYF. The CDR3 nucleotides are TGTGCCAGGGGCCGGGACAGCAACCCCCAAACCCAGTACTTC.

This clonotype was detected many times. This chain uses TRBV7-2 with TRBJ2-3; D is perhaps TRBD1 or TRBD2 (6 bases each). Trimming pared 8 bases from V and 7 bases from J, leaving 7 bases between. CDR1 is SGHTA and CDR2 is FQGNSA in the germline V gene. There are 10 residues in the CDR3. CDR3 amino acids: CASGGHTQYF. CDR3 sequence (DNA): TGTGCCAGCGGGGGGCATACGCAGTATTTT.

The chain uses TRBV27 and TRBJ2-7; D might be TRBD2 (6 bases). With 3 bases removed from V and 0 bases from J, the gap between germline ends came to 12 bases. The CDR3 length is 15 residues. Germline V gene data show CDR1 as MNHEY and CDR2 as SMNVEV (reference sequence). The CDR3 DNA reads as TGTGCCAGCAGTTTCTCTAGCGAAAGCTCCTACGAGCAGTACTTC. This translates into CASSFSSESSYEQYF.

The rearrangement joins TRBV5-1 to TRBJ2-1; 8 positions agree with TRBD1. Germline lookup yields CDR1 SGHRS and CDR2 YFSETQ. This CDR3 contains 12 residues. The V segment lost 7 bases and the J segment 9 bases; nucleotides outside the gene matches: 6. Written as DNA, the CDR3 is TGCGCCAGCGGTAGGACAGGGCCTGAGCAGTTCTTC. It specifies CASGRTGPEQFF.

The chain recombines TRBV2 with TRBJ2-7; 10 bases line up with TRBD1. The ends lost 7 bases at V and 3 bases at J; junction bases unmatched: 6. CDR3 length: 14 amino acids. Germline CDR1 is SNHLY and CDR2 is FYNNEI. CDR3 amino acids: CASTIGDRGYEQYF. The CDR3 bases are TGTGCCAGCACCATCGGGGACAGGGGCTACGAGCAGTACTTC. Full variable domain (remainder filled in from reference TRBV2 and TRBJ2-7): EPEVTQTPSHQVTQMGQEVILRCVPISNHLYFYWYRQILGQKVEFLVSFYNNEISEKSEIFDDQFSVERPDGSNFTLKIRSTKLEDSAMYFCASTIGDRGYEQYFGPGTRLTVT.

The J gene is TRBJ2-6, the V gene TRBV11-1; D is perhaps TRBD2 (6 bases). V lost 1 base and J 0 bases, leaving 22 bases between the germline ends. CDR3 length: 21 amino acids. Germline CDR1 and CDR2: SGHAT and FQDESV (reference sequence). The DNA for the CDR3 is TGTGCCAGCAGCTTAGAACCTGGGAGGCCCAGAGTTTTCTCTGGGGCCAACGTCCTGACTTTC. It codes for CASSLEPGRPRVFSGANVLTF.

This clonotype has more than one count but fewer than ten. The V call is TRBV3-1, the J call TRBJ1-2; D remains ambiguous. Trimming pared 4 bases from V and 0 bases from J, leaving 12 bases between. This CDR3 is 15 amino acids long. CDR1 is LGHDT and CDR2 is YNNKEL in the germline V gene (reference sequence). CDR3 sequence (DNA): TGTGCCAGCAGCCGAAGGTTGGGAACTAACTATGGCTACACCTTC. This sequence encodes CASSRRLGTNYGYTF.

This sequence joins TRBV12-3 or TRBV12-4 and TRBJ2-7, with D possibly called TRBD1 or TRBD2 (5 bases each). CDR3 length: 14 residues. Trimming removed 4 bases from V and 1 base from J, with 11 bases in between. The CDR3 DNA reads TGTGCCAGCAGTTCTGGGGGAAAGTCCTACGAGCAGTACTTC. Translating gives CASSSGGKSYEQYF.

V gene TRBV5-1 combines with J gene TRBJ1-4, with D possibly TRBD1 on 5 matching bases. Trimming shortened V by 0 bases and J by 5 bases, and 8 bases separated the two germline ends. Per germline, CDR1 SGHRS and CDR2 YFSETQ. CDR3 length: 14 amino acids. The CDR3 region has the DNA TGCGCCAGCAGCTTGGGGACACCAAATGAAAAACTGTTTTTT. Translating gives CASSLGTPNEKLFF.

The J gene is TRBJ1-5, the V gene TRBV18, with D tentatively TRBD1 (5 bases). This CDR3 spans 17 amino acids. Looked up from germline, CDR1 is KGHSH and CDR2 is LQKENI. V was clipped by 3 bases and J by 9 bases, with 24 bases between them. The chain's CDR3 is CASSPVPGQGFLGPQHF. CDR3 sequence (DNA): TGTGCCAGCTCACCTGTGCCCGGGCAGGGATTTTTAGGGCCCCAGCATTTT.

There are a few counts of this clonotype. V gene TRBV28 combines with J gene TRBJ2-7; D not resolved. The CDR3 covers 11 residues. Germline-derived CDR1 and CDR2 are MDHEN and SYDVKM. V lost 3 bases to trimming and J lost 3 bases, with 3 bases between them. CDR3 nucleotides: TGTGCCAGCAGTTTTTACTACGAGCAGTACTTC. It encodes CASSFYYEQYF.

V and J are TRBV18 and TRBJ2-1; 11 bases map to TRBD2. This CDR3 comprises 15 residues. The V segment lost 8 bases and the J segment 5 bases; nucleotides outside the gene matches: 8. CDR1 KGHSH and CDR2 LQKENI come from the germline V gene. CDR3 sequence reads: CASSPGTSGNNEQFF. The CDR3 nucleotides read TGTGCCAGCAGCCCCGGGACTAGCGGAAACAATGAGCAGTTCTTC.

This chain connects TRBV28 to TRBJ1-2; no definite D call. Trimming removed 3 bases from V and 5 bases from J, with 16 bases in between. This CDR3 comprises 15 residues. Per germline, CDR1 MDHEN and CDR2 SYDVKM. For the CDR3, the DNA is TGTGCCAGCAGTTTTTACCGGCCACAGATTTATGGCTACACCTTC. It specifies CASSFYRPQIYGYTF.

This clonotype was found once. J is TRBJ2-3 and V is TRBV18, with 7 bases lining up with TRBD1. Unmatched junction bases numbered 3, after V lost 0 bases and J lost 0 bases. Germline loops: CDR1 KGHSH, CDR2 LQKENI. The CDR3 extends over 16 amino acids. The CDR3 DNA reads TGTGCCAGCTCACCACCGGACAGGTTTAGCACAGATACGCAGTATTTT. It translates to CASSPPDRFSTDTQYF. The whole variable domain, filled in from reference TRBV18 and TRBJ2-3, reads NAGVMQNPRHLVRRRGQEARLRCSPMKGHSHVYWYRQLPEEGLKFMVYLQKENIIDESGMPKERFSAEFPKEGPSILRIQQVVRGDSAAYFCASSPPDRFSTDTQYFGPGTRLTVL.

The genes are TRBV6-6 and TRBJ2-1; possible D gene TRBD1, 6 bases. The V gene lost 7 bases and the J gene lost 7 bases, with 14 bases spanning the gap. Germline V lookup: CDR1 MNHNY, CDR2 SVGAGI (reference sequence). This CDR3 comprises 13 residues. In DNA, the CDR3 is TGTGCCAGCATCCGGGACAAAGGGAATGAGCAGTTCTTC. Amino acids: CASIRDKGNEQFF.

J is TRBJ2-1 and V is TRBV10-1, with 10 nucleotides matching TRBD1. CDR3 length: 13 residues. Trimming removed 7 bases from V and 6 bases from J; junction bases left unmatched: 3. Germline V lookup: CDR1 WNHNN, CDR2 SYGVQD (reference sequence). CDR3 protein: CASMGQGTNEQFF. CDR3 bases: TGCGCCAGCATGGGACAGGGGACCAATGAGCAGTTCTTC.